What follows are 26 T cell receptor beta chains derived from one specimen sequenced in a study of T cell responses to AZD1222 COVID-19 vaccine (dated by TCRdb to the early 2020s). Sample time point, as interpreted from the label and publication: about 28 days (+/-7) after the second vaccine dose. Library creation used the immunoSEQ multiplex PCR assay. TCRdb's version of the immuneACCESS table is confined to in-frame rearrangements and falls short of the full clone set. An unresolved V gene accounts for under half of the shortfall where checked; the remainder is of unknown origin. The sample yields around 96,000 clones; 86% were counted once. 5.5% to 6% of the sample is held by the ten biggest clonotypes. The sequenced sample was peripheral blood, obtained 28 days after the second AZD1222 dose. These receptors were taken from an adult who received the AZD1222 COVID-19 vaccine.

The rearrangement uses TRBV7-9 and TRBJ1-2; 9 nucleotides match TRBD1. The germline V gene encodes CDR1 SEHNR and CDR2 FQNEAQ (reference sequence). The CDR3 runs 15 residues. The J segment lost 7 bases and the V segment lost 6 bases, leaving 12 bases of the junction unmatched. The CDR3 spells CASSSTGGVFFGYTF. CDR3 nucleotide sequence: TGTGCCAGCAGTTCAACAGGGGGCGTATTTTTTGGCTACACCTTC.

The CDR3 loop is CASSIGTRYTEAFF. The CDR3 bases are TGTGCCAGTAGTATAGGGACCCGGTACACTGAAGCTTTCTTT. The V call is TRBV19, the J call TRBJ1-1; no definite D call. Germline CDR1 is LNHDA and CDR2 is SQIVND (reference sequence). V was pared by 1 base and J by 3 bases, with 9 bases between. CDR3 size: 14 residues.

The rearrangement joins TRBV28 to TRBJ1-2, with TRBD1 matching 7 bases. The CDR3 extends over 12 amino acids. CDR1 MDHEN and CDR2 SYDVKM come from the germline V gene. The CDR3 region is CGTGAGWYGYTF. The CDR3 region has the DNA TGTGGTACAGGGGCCGGCTGGTATGGCTACACCTTC.

This sequence joins TRBV28 and TRBJ1-1; possible D gene TRBD1, 6 bases. Trimming took 3 bases from V and 4 from J, leaving 9 bases between them. Germline CDR1 MDHEN, CDR2 SYDVKM. The CDR3 loop spans 13 amino acids. The CDR3 protein is CASSFGGGTEAFF. CDR3 sequence (DNA): TGTGCCAGCAGTTTTGGGGGCGGCACTGAAGCTTTCTTT.

This chain joins TRBV2 and TRBJ2-7, with D hard to call. Trimming removed 2 bases at V and 0 bases at J, with 14 bases between. The CDR3 has 16 residues. Germline loops: CDR1 SNHLY, CDR2 FYNNEI. The CDR3 loop reads CASSESVGGLSYEQYF. CDR3 bases: TGTGCCAGCAGTGAATCTGTAGGCGGCCTCTCCTACGAGCAGTACTTC.

The chain has TRBV6-2 or TRBV6-3 and TRBJ1-5, with D hard to call. The CDR3 contains 13 residues. V dropped 5 bases and J dropped 7 bases, with 12 bases sitting between them. Germline V gene sequence: CDR1 MNHEY, CDR2 SVGEGT. Written as DNA, the CDR3 is TGTGCCAGCAGTACCCCACCGGCCCAGCCCCAGCATTTT. This gives the protein CASSTPPAQPQHF.

V gene TRBV9 combines with J gene TRBJ2-1, with TRBD2 identical over 8 bases. There are 16 residues in the CDR3. Germline V gene data show CDR1 as SGDLS and CDR2 as YYNGEE. Unmatched junction bases numbered 4, after V lost 0 bases and J lost 2 bases. CDR3 loop: CASSVGTSTTYNEQFF. CDR3 coding DNA: TGTGCCAGCAGCGTAGGGACTAGCACTACCTACAATGAGCAGTTCTTC.

The J gene is TRBJ2-7, the V gene TRBV11-2, with 8 bases that match TRBD1. Germline V gene lookup returns CDR1 SGHAT and CDR2 FQNNGV. V dropped 5 bases and J dropped 2; count of bases not matched to a gene: 2. CDR3 size: 13 residues. CDR3: CASSRDRTYEQYF. The CDR3 region has the DNA TGTGCCAGCAGCCGGGACAGGACCTACGAGCAGTACTTC.

V gene TRBV7-2 combines with J gene TRBJ2-1; tentatively, D is TRBD1 or TRBD2 (5 bases each). Germline loops: CDR1 SGHTA, CDR2 FQGNSA. Trimming left V 7 bases short and J 4 bases short, with 14 bases between. This CDR3 spans 14 amino acids. The CDR3, as DNA: TGTGCCAGCACCTTGAGGGGCAGGTACAATGAGCAGTTCTTC. It yields the protein CASTLRGRYNEQFF.

This clone was recorded once. This sequence joins TRBV6-5 and TRBJ2-7, with D possibly being TRBD1 (6 bases). The germline CDR1 and CDR2 sequences are MNHEY and SVGAGI. This CDR3 comprises 14 residues. V lost 6 bases and J lost 0, with 12 bases in between. CDR3 residues: CASRETGPSYEQYF. The CDR3 DNA reads TGTGCCAGCAGGGAGACAGGACCCTCCTACGAGCAGTACTTC.

The chain employs TRBV3-1 (or the pseudogene TRBV3-2) and TRBJ2-1, with 7 positions matching TRBD2. Germline loops: CDR1 LGHDT, CDR2 YNNKEL (reference sequence). This CDR3 has 14 amino acids. The V segment lost 7 bases and the J segment 0 bases; nucleotides outside the gene matches: 3. CDR3 bases: TGTGCCAGCACCGGGGGGAGCTCCTACAATGAGCAGTTCTTC. Protein product: CASTGGSSYNEQFF.

The V call is TRBV18, the J call TRBJ2-1, with D unclear. The CDR3 loop spans 13 amino acids. V was pared by 6 bases and J by 5 bases, with 11 bases between. The V gene's germline CDR1 is KGHSH and CDR2 LQKENI. The CDR3 DNA reads TGTGCCAGCTCCCCGGCTGCTAACAATGAGCAGTTCTTC. It is translated as CASSPAANNEQFF.

The genes are TRBV28 and TRBJ2-1, with 12 bases identical to TRBD1. The junction had 14 bases not matched to a gene; V was cut back by 10 bases and J by 7 bases. CDR3 length: 16 amino acids. Germline loops: CDR1 MDHEN, CDR2 SYDVKM. Written as DNA, the CDR3 is TGTGCCATAAACCCGCCGGGACAGGGGGCTTGGAATGAGCAGTTCTTC. Translation: CAINPPGQGAWNEQFF.

This sequence joins TRBV27 and TRBJ2-7; 10 bases fit TRBD1. The CDR3 spans 15 residues. V lost 5 bases, J lost 3 bases, and 7 bases stayed unmatched. Germline V gene lookup returns CDR1 MNHEY and CDR2 SMNVEV (reference sequence). The CDR3: CASSTWTGGHYEQYF. The DNA for the CDR3 is TGTGCCAGCAGTACTTGGACAGGGGGTCACTACGAGCAGTACTTC.

The rearrangement uses TRBV6-1 and TRBJ1-1, with D uncertain. Trimming took off 3 bases at V and 5 bases at J, with 16 bases between the two ends. The CDR3 has 15 residues. The V gene's germline CDR1 is MNHNS and CDR2 SASEGT. The chain's CDR3 is CASSDRQIPPTEAFF. Here the CDR3 DNA reads TGTGCCAGCAGTGATCGGCAGATCCCACCGACTGAAGCTTTCTTT.

This chain links TRBV5-1 with TRBJ1-3; tentative D call: TRBD1 (5 bases). Looked up from germline, CDR1 is SGHRS and CDR2 is YFSETQ. The CDR3 contains 14 residues. V was trimmed by 0 bases and J by 4 bases, leaving 8 bases between them. CDR3 sequence: CASSLARAGNTIYF. The CDR3 DNA reads as TGCGCCAGCAGCTTGGCCAGGGCCGGAAACACCATATATTTT.

The gene calls are TRBV10-1 and TRBJ2-1; D remains ambiguous. The CDR3 sequence is 11 residues long. From germline, CDR1 is WNHNN and CDR2 SYGVQD (reference sequence). The ends were cut back, 4 bases at V and 10 bases at J, with 8 bases in the middle. CDR3 sequence: CASSALWEQFF. CDR3 in DNA: TGCGCCAGCAGTGCCCTATGGGAGCAGTTCTTC.

The gene calls are TRBV6-5 and TRBJ2-7; 8 nucleotides agree with TRBD1. Germline CDR1 is MNHEY and CDR2 is SVGAGI. The CDR3 spans 15 residues. V shed 7 bases, J shed 2 bases, and the junction held 10 bases outside the gene matches. CDR3 DNA sequence: TGTGCCAGCACCCCCGGGCAGGGGGCTCCCTACGAGCAGTACTTC. Its translation: CASTPGQGAPYEQYF.

This chain links TRBV5-8 with TRBJ2-1; D gene ambiguous. The V gene's germline CDR1 is SGHTS and CDR2 YDEGEE. The CDR3 runs to 15 residues. The V end was cut by 0 bases, the J end by 4 bases, with 11 bases between. In DNA, the CDR3 is TGTGCCAGCAGCTTGGACTACCCTGGGTACAATGAGCAGTTCTTC. Amino acids: CASSLDYPGYNEQFF.

This clone was observed once. The V call is TRBV6-6, the J call TRBJ1-1; TRBD1 might be the D (5 bases). The CDR3 is 17 residues long. V gave up 5 bases and J gave up 0 bases, with 19 bases separating them. The V gene's germline CDR1 is MNHNY and CDR2 SVGAGI (reference sequence). The CDR3 DNA is TGTGCCAGCAGTCGGGACTTCAGGGACCCAATGAACACTGAAGCTTTCTTT. Its protein product is CASSRDFRDPMNTEAFF.

This CDR3 is CASSSGQGADTDTQYF. CDR3 nucleotide sequence: TGCGCCAGCAGCTCCGGACAGGGGGCCGACACAGATACGCAGTATTTT. The chain couples TRBV5-1 to TRBJ2-3; 11 bases fit TRBD1. Germline CDR1 is SGHRS and CDR2 is YFSETQ. The CDR3 spans 16 residues. Germline trimming cut 3 bases from V and 2 bases from J; bases unmatched to any gene: 5.

This rearrangement joins TRBV9 to TRBJ2-5, with D hard to call. With 0 bases removed from V and 4 bases from J, the gap between germline ends came to 10 bases. This CDR3 contains 14 residues. The V gene's germline CDR1 is SGDLS and CDR2 YYNGEE. Here the CDR3 DNA reads TGTGCCAGCAGCGTAGGTTCAAGGGTAGAGACCCAGTACTTC. Its translation is CASSVGSRVETQYF.

V gene TRBV27 combines with J gene TRBJ2-1; 14 bases fit TRBD2. The germline V gene encodes CDR1 MNHEY and CDR2 SMNVEV (reference sequence). V trimming: 6 bases; J trimming: 8 bases; junction bases outside the gene matches: 6. This CDR3 region has 15 residues. The CDR3, as DNA: TGTGCCAGCAGCCCCGGGACTAGCGGGAGATATGAGCAGTTCTTC. This gives the protein CASSPGTSGRYEQFF.

V and J are TRBV5-1 and TRBJ1-1; D call uncertain. The CDR3 is 13 amino acids. V shed 5 bases and J shed 1 base, with 9 bases lying between them. Germline V gives CDR1 SGHRS, CDR2 YFSETQ. CDR3 nucleotide sequence: TGCGCCAGCAGGGACGGGGAGAACACTGAAGCTTTCTTT. Its translation is CASRDGENTEAFF. The full variable domain, completed using reference TRBV5-1 and TRBJ1-1, is KAGVTQTPRYLIKTRGQQVTLSCSPISGHRSVSWYQQTPGQGLQFLFEYFSETQRNKGNFPGRFSGRQFSNSRSEMNVSTLELGDSALYLCASRDGENTEAFFGQGTRLTVV.

In regard to this clone: The junction departs from the called germline gene at one end, perhaps through a read error. This chain joins TRBV5-6 and TRBJ2-2; D remains ambiguous. Germline V gene sequence: CDR1 SGHDT, CDR2 YYEEEE. The CDR3 has 13 amino acids. The chain's CDR3 is CASSLGYTGELFF. In nucleotides, the CDR3 is TGTGCCAGCAGTTTGGGTTACACCGGGGAGCTGTTTTTT.

The chain links TRBV5-1 to TRBJ1-4; D remains ambiguous. Germline CDR1 SGHRS, CDR2 YFSETQ. V lost 5 bases, J lost 0 bases, and 8 bases lay in between. The CDR3 covers 14 residues. CDR3 sequence reads: CASSSGTTNEKLFF. CDR3 DNA sequence: TGCGCCAGCAGTTCCGGGACAACTAATGAAAAACTGTTTTTT.